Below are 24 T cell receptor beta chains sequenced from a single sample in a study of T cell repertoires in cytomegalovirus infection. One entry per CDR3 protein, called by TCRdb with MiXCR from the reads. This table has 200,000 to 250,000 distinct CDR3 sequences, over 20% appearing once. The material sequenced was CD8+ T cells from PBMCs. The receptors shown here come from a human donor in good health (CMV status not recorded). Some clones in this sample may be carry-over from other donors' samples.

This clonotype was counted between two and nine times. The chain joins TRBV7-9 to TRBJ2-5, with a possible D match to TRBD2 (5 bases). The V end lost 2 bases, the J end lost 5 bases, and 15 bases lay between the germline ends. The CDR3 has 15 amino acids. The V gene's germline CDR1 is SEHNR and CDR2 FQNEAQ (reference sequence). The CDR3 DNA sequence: TGTGCCAGCAGCTTACCGATGAGGGTCTGGGAGACCCAGTACTTC. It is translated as CASSLPMRVWETQYF.

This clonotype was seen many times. The CDR3 sequence: CASSFVVTEAFF. The CDR3 nucleotides read TGTGCCAGCAGCTTCGTTGTCACTGAAGCTTTCTTT. V is TRBV7-8 and J is TRBJ1-1; D is uncertain. Germline V gene lookup returns CDR1 SGHVS and CDR2 FQNEAQ. The CDR3 is made up of 12 amino acids. V lost 3 bases and J lost 4, with 6 bases in between.

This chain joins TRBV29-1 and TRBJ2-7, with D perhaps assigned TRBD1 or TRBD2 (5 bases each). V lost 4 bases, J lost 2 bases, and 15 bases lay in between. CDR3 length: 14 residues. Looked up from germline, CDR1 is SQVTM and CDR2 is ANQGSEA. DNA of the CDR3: TGCAGCGTTGTGCTGGGGGTCGGCCCCTACGAGCAGTACTTC. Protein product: CSVVLGVGPYEQYF.

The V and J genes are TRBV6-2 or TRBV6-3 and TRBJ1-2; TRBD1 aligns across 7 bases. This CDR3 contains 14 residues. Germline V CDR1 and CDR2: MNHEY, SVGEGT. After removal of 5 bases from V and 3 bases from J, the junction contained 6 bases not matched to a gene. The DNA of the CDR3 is TGTGCCAGCAGTAACGGACAGGCGTACTATGGCTACACCTTC. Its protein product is CASSNGQAYYGYTF.

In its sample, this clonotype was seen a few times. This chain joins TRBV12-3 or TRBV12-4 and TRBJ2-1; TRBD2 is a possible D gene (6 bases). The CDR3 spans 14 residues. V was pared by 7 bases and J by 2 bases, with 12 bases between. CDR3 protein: CASIGGEAYNEQFF. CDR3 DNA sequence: TGTGCCAGCATCGGAGGGGAGGCCTACAATGAGCAGTTCTTC.

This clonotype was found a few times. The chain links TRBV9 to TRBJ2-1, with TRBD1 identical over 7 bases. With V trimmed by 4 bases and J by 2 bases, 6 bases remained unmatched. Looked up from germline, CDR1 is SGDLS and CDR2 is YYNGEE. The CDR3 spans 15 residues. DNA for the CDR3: TGTGCCAGCAGCATAGAACAGGGGACCTACAATGAGCAGTTCTTC. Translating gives CASSIEQGTYNEQFF.

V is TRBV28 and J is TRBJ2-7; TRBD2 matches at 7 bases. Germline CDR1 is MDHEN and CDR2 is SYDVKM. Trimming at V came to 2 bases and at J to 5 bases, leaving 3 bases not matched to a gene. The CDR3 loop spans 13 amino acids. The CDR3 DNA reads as TGTGCCAGCAGTTTACCGGGGGGAAACGAGCAGTACTTC. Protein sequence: CASSLPGGNEQYF.

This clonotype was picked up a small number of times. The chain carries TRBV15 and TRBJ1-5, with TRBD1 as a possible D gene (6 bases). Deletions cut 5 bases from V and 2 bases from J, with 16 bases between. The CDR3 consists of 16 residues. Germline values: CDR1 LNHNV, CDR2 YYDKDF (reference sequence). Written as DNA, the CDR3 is TGTGCCACCAGCCCTACCAGGGGAACAGGCAATCAGCCCCAGCATTTT. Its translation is CATSPTRGTGNQPQHF. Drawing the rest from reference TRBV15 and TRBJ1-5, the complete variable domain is DAMVIQNPRYQVTQFGKPVTLSCSQTLNHNVMYWYQQKSSQAPKLLFHYYDKDFNNEADTPDNFQSRRPNTSFCFLDIRSPGLGDTAMYLCATSPTRGTGNQPQHFGDGTRLSIL.

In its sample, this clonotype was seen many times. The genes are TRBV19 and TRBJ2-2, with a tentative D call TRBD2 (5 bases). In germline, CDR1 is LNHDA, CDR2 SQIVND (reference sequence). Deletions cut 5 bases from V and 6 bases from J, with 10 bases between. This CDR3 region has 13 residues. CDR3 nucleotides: TGTGCCAGTAGTGTCTCTAGCCCCGGGGAGCTGTTTTTT. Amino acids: CASSVSSPGELFF.

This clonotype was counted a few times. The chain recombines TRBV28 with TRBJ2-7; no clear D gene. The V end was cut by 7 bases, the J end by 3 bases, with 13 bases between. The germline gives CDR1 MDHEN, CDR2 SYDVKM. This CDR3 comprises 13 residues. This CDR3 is CASIPRGGYEQYF. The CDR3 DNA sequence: TGTGCCAGCATCCCCCGAGGCGGCTACGAGCAGTACTTC.

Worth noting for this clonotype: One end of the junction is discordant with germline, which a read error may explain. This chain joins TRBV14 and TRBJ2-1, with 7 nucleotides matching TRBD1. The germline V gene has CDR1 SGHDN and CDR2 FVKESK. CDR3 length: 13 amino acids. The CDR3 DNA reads TGTGCCCGCAGACCGACAGGGAACACTGAGCAGTTCTTC. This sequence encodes CARRPTGNTEQFF.

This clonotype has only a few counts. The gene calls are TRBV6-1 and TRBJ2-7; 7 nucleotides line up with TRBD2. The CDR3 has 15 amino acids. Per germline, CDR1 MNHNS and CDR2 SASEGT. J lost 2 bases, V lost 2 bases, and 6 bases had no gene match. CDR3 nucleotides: TGTGCCAGCAGTGAATTAGGACTAGGCCCCTACGAGCAGTACTTC. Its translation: CASSELGLGPYEQYF.

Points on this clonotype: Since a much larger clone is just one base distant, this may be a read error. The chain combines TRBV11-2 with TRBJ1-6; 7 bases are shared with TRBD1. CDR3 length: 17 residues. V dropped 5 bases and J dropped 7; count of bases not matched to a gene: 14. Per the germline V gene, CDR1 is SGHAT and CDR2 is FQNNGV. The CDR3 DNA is TGTGCCAGCAGCCCAAGGGGTCTCGGGACAGTGAATTCACCCCTCCACTTT. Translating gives CASSPRGLGTVNSPLHF.

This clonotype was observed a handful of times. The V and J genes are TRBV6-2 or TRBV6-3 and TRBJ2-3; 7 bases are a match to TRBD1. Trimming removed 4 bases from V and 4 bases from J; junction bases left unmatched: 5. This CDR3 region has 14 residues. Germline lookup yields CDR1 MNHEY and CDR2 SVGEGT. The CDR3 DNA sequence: TGTGCCAGCAGTTCCTGGGACAGCTCAGATACGCAGTATTTT. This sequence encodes CASSSWDSSDTQYF.

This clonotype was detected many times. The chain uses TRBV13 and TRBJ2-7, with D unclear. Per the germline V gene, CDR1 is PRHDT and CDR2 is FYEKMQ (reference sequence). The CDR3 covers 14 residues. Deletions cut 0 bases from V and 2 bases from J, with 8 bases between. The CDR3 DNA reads TGTGCCAGCAGCTTAGGAAGAAGCACCTACGAGCAGTACTTC. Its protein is CASSLGRSTYEQYF.

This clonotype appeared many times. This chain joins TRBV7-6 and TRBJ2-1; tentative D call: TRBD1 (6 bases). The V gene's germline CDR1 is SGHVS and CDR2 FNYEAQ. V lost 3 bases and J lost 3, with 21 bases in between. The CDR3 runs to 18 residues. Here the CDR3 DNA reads TGTGCCAGCAGCTTGACACCATCCCCACAGGGTAACTACAATGAGCAGTTCTTC. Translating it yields CASSLTPSPQGNYNEQFF.

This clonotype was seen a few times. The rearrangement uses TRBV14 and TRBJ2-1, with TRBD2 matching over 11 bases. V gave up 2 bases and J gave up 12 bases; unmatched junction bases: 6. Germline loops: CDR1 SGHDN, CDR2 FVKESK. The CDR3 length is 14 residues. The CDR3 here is CASSQPKLAGVQFF. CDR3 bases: TGTGCCAGCAGCCAACCAAAACTAGCGGGGGTGCAGTTCTTC. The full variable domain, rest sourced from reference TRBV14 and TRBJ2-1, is EAGVTQFPSHSVIEKGQTVTLRCDPISGHDNLYWYRRVMGKEIKFLLHFVKESKQDESGMPNNRFLAERTGGTYSTLKVQPAELEDSGVYFCASSQPKLAGVQFFGPGTRLTVL.

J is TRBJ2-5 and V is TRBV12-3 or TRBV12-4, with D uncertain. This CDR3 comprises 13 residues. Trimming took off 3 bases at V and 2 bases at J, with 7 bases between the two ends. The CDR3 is CASSLVSQETQYF. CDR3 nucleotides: TGTGCCAGCAGTTTGGTTTCTCAAGAGACCCAGTACTTC.

The DNA of the CDR3 is TGTGCCAGCCTAAAAGGCTATGAGCAGTTCTTC. It translates to CASLKGYEQFF. The chain links TRBV7-9 to TRBJ2-1; D uncertain. CDR1 is SEHNR, CDR2 FQNEAQ, per germline (reference sequence). The CDR3 is 11 residues long. V lost 8 bases to trimming and J lost 8 bases, with 10 bases between them.

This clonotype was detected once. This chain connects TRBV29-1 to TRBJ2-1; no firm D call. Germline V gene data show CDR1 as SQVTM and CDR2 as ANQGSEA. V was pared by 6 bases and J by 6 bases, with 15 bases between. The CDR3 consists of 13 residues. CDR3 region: CSVPTPIGNEQFF. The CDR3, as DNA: TGCAGCGTCCCCACCCCGATCGGCAATGAGCAGTTCTTC.

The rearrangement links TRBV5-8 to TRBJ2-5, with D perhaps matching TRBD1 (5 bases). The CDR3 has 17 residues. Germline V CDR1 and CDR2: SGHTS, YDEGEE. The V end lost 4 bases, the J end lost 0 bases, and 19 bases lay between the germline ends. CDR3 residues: CASSPEIGQPYQETQYF. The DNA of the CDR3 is TGTGCCAGCAGCCCTGAGATAGGACAACCGTACCAAGAGACCCAGTACTTC.

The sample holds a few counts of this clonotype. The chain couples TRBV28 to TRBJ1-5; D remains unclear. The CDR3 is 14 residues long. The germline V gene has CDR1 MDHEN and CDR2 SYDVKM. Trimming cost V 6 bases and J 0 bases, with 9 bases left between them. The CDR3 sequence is CASRPTDSNQPQHF. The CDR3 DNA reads TGTGCCAGCAGGCCAACAGATAGCAATCAGCCCCAGCATTTT.

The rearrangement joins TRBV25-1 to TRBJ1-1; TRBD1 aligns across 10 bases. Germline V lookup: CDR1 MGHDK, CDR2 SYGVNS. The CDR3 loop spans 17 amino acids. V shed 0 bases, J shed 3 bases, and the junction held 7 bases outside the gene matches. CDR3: CASSEYRQGAVDTEAFF. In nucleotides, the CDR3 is TGTGCCAGCAGTGAATATCGACAGGGGGCAGTGGACACTGAAGCTTTCTTT.

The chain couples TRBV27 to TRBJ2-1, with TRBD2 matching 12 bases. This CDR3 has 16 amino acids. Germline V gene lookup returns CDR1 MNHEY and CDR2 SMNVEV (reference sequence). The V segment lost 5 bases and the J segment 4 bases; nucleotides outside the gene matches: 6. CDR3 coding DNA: TGTGCCAGCAGTCGCGGACTAGCGGGGAAATACAATGAGCAGTTCTTC. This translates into CASSRGLAGKYNEQFF.